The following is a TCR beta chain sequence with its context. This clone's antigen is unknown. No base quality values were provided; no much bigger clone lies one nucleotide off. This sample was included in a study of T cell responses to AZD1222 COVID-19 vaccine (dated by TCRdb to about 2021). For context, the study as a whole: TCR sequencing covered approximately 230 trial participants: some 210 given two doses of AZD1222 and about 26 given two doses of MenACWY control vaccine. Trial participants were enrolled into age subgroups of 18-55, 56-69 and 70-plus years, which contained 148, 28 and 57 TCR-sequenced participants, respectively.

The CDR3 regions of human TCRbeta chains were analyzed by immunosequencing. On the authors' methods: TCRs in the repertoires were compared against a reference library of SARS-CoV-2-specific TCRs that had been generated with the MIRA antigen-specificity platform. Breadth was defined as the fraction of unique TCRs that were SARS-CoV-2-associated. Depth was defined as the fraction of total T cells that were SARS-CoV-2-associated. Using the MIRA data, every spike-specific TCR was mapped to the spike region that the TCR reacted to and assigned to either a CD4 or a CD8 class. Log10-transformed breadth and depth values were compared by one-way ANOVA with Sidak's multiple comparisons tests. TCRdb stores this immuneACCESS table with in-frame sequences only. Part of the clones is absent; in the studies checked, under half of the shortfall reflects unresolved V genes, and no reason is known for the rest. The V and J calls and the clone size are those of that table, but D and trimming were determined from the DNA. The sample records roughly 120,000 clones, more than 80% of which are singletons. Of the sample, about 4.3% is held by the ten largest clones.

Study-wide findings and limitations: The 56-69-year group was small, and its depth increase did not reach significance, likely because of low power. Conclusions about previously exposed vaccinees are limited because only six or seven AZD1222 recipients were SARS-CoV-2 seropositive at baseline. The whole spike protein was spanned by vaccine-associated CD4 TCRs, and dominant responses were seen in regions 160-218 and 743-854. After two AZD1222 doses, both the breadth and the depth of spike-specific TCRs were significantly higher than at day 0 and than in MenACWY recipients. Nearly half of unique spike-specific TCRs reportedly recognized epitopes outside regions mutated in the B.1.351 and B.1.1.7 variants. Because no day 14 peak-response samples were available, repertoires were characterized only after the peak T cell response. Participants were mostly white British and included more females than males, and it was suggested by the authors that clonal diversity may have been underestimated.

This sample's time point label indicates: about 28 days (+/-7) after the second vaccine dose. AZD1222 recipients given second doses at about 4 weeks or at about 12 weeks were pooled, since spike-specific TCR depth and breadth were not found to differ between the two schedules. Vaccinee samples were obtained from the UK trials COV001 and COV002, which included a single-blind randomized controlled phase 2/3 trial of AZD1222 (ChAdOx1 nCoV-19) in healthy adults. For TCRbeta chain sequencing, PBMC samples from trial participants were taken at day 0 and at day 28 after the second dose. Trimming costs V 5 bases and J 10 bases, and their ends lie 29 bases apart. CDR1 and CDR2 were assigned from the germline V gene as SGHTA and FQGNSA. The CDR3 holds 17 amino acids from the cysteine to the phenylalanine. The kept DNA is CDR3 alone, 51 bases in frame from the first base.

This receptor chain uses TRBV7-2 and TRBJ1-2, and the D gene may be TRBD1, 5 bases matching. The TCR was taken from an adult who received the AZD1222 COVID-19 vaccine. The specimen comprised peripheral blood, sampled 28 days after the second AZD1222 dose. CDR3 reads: CASSAWPRGRQPISYTF. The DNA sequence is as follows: TGTGCCAGCAGCGCGTGGCCCCGGGGAAGACAGCCCATATCCTACACCTTC.